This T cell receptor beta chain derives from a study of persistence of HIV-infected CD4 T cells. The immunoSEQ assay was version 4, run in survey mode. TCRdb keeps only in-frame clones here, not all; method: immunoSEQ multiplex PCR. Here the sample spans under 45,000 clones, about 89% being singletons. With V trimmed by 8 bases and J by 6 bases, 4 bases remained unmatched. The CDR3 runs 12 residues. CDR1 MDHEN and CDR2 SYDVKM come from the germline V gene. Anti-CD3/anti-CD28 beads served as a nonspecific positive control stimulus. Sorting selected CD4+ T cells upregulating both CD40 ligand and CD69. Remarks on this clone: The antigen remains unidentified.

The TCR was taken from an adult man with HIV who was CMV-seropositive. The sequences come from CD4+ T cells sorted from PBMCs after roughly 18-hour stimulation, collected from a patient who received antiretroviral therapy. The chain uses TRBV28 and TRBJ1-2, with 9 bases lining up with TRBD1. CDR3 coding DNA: TGTGCCAGCTACGGACAGGGGAATGGCTACACCTTC. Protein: CASYGQGNGYTF.